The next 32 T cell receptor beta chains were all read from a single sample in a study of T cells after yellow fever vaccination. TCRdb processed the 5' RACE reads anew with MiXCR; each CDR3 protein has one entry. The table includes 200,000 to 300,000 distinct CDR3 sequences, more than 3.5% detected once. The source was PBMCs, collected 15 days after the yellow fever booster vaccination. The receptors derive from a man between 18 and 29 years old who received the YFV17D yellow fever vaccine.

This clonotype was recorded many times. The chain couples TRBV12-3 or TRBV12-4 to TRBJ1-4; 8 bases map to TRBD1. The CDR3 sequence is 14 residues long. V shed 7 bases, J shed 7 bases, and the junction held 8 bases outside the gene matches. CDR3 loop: CASTLGQEAEKLFF. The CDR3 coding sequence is TGTGCCAGCACTCTGGGACAGGAGGCTGAAAAACTGTTTTTT.

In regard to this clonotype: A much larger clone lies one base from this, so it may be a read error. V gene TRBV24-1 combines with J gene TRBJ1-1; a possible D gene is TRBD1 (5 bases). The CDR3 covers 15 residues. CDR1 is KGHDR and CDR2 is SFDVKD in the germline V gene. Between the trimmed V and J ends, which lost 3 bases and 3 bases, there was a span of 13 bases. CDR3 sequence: CATSDGPGGYTEAFF. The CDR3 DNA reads TGTGCCACCAGTGATGGGCCTGGGGGTTACACTGAAGCTTTCTTT.

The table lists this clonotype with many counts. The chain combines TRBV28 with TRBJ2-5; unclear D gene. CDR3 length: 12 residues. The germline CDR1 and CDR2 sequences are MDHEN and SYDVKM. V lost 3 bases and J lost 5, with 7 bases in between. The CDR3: CASSFPSETQYF. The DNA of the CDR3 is TGTGCCAGCAGTTTCCCCTCGGAGACCCAGTACTTC.

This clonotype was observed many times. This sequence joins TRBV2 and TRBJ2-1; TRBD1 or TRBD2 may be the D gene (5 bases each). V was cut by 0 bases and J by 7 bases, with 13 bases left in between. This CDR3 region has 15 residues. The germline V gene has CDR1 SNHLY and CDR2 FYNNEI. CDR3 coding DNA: TGTGCCAGCAGTGAAGCGATTCTTGAGGGGAATGAGCAGTTCTTC. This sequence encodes CASSEAILEGNEQFF.

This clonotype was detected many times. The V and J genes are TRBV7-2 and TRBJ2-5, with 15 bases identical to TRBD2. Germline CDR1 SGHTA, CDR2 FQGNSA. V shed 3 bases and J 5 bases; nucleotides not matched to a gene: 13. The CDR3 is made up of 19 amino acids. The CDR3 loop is CASSLVPRTSGGAGETQYF. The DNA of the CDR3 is TGTGCCAGCAGCTTGGTTCCAAGGACTAGCGGGGGGGCAGGGGAGACCCAGTACTTC.

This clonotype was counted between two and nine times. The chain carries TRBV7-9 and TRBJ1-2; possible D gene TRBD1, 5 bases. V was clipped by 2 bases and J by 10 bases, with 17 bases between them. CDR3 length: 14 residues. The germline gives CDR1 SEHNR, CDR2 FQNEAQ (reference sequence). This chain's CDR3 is CASSLMEGSTVYTF. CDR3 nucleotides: TGTGCCAGCAGCTTAATGGAGGGGAGTACGGTCTACACCTTC.

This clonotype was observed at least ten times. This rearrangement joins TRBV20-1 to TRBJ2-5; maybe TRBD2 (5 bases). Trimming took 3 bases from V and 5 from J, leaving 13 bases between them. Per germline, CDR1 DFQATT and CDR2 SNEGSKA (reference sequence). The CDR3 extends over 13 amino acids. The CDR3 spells CSARRAPRETQYF. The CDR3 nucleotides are TGCAGTGCTAGGAGGGCCCCGAGGGAGACCCAGTACTTC.

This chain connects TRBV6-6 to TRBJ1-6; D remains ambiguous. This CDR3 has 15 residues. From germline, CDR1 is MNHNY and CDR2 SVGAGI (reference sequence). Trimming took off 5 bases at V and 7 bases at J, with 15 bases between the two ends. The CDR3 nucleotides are TGTGCCAGCAGTCTTCCGGACGGGGAGAATTCACCCCTCCACTTT. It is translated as CASSLPDGENSPLHF.

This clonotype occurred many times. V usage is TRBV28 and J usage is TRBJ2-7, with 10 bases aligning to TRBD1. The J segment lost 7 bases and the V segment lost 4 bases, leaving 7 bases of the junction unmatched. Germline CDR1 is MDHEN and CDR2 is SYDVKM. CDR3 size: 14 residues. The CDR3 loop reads CASSSGQGNEEQYV. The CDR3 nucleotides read TGTGCCAGCAGTTCGGGACAGGGGAATGAAGAGCAGTACGTC.

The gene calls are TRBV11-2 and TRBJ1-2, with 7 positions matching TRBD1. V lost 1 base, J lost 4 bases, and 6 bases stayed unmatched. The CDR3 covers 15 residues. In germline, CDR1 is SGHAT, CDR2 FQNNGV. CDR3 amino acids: CASSLGGDSLYGYTF. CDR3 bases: TGTGCCAGCAGCTTAGGGGGGGACAGCCTCTATGGCTACACCTTC.

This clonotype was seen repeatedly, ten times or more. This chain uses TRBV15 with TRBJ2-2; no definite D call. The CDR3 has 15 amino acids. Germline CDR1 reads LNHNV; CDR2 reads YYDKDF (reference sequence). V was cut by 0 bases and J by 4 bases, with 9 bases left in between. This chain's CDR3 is CATSREGASTGELFF. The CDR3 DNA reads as TGTGCCACCAGCAGAGAAGGCGCCTCCACCGGGGAGCTGTTTTTT.

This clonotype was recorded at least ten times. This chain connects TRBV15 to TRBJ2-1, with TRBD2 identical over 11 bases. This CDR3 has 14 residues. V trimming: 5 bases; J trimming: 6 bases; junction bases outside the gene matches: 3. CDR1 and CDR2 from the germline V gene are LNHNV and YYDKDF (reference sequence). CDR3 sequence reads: CATSHSGGANEQFF. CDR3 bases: TGTGCCACCAGCCATAGCGGGGGGGCCAATGAGCAGTTCTTC.

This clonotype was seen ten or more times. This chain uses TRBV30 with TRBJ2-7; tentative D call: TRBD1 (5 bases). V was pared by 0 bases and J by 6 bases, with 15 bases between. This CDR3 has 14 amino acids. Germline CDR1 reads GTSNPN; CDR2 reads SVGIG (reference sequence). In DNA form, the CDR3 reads TGTGCCTGGAGTGTGGGGCAGGGAAGCTCCGAGCAGTACTTC. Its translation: CAWSVGQGSSEQYF.

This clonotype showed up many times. CDR3 nucleotide sequence: TGTGCCAGCAGTTTATCAGCAGGGGCGTGGGGCAATCAGCCCCAGCATTTT. Its protein is CASSLSAGAWGNQPQHF. The chain joins TRBV27 to TRBJ1-5; D might be TRBD1 (6 bases). Trimming pared 0 bases from V and 2 bases from J, leaving 14 bases between. The germline CDR1 and CDR2 sequences are MNHEY and SMNVEV (reference sequence). This CDR3 spans 17 amino acids.

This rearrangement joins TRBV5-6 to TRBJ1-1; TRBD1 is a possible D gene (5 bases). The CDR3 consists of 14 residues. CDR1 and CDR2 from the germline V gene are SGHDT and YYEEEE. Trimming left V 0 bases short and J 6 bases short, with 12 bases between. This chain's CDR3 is CASSLVRGYPEAFF. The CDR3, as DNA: TGTGCCAGCAGCTTGGTTAGGGGCTACCCTGAAGCTTTCTTT.

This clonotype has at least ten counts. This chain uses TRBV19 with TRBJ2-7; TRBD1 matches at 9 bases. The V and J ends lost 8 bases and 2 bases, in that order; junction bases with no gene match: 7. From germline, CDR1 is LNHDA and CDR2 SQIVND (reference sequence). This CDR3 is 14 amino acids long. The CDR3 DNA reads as TGTGCCAGTCTTCCGGGACAGGGTCCCTACGAGCAGTACTTC. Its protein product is CASLPGQGPYEQYF.

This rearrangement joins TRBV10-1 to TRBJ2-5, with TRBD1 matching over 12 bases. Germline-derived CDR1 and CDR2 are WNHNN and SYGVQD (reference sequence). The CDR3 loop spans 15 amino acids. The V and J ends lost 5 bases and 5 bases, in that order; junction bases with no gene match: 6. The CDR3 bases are TGCGCCAGCAGTACCGGGACAGGGGGCTCTGAGACCCAGTACTTC. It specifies CASSTGTGGSETQYF.

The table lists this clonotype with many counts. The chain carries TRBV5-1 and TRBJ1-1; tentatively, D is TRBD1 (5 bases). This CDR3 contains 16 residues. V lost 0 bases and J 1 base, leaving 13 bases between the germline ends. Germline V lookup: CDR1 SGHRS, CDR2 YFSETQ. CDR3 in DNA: TGCGCCAGCAGCTTGGCCGGGGCAGGGACGAACACTGAAGCTTTCTTT. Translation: CASSLAGAGTNTEAFF.

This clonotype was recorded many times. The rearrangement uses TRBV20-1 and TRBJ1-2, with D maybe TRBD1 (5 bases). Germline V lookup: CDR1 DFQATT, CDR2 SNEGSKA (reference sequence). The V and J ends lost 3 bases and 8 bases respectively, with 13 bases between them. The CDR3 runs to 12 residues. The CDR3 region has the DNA TGCAGTGCTAGCGGGGGTCCGGGAGGCTACACCTTC. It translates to CSASGGPGGYTF.

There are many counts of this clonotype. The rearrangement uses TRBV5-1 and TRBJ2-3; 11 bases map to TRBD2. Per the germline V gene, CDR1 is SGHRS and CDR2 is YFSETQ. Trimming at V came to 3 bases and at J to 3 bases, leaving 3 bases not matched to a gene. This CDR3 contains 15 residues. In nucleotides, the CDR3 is TGCGCCAGCAGCTCTAGCGGGGGGAAAACAGATACGCAGTATTTT. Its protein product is CASSSSGGKTDTQYF.

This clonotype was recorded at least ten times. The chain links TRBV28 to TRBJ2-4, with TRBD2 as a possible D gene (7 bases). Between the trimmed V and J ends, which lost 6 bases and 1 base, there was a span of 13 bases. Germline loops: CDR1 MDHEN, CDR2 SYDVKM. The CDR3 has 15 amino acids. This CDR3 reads CASSSRGAAKNIQYF. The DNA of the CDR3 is TGTGCCAGCAGCTCCCGGGGGGCGGCCAAAAACATTCAGTACTTC. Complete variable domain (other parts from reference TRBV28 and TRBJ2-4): DVKVTQSSRYLVKRTGEKVFLECVQDMDHENMFWYRQDPGLGLRLIYFSYDVKMKEKGDIPEGYSVSREKKERFSLILESASTNQTSMYLCASSSRGAAKNIQYFGAGTRLSVL.

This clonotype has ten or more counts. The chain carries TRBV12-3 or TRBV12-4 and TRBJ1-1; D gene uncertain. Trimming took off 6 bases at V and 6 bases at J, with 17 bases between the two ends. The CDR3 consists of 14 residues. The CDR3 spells CASRMSVRGPEAFF. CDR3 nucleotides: TGTGCCAGCAGGATGTCGGTCAGAGGTCCTGAAGCTTTCTTT.

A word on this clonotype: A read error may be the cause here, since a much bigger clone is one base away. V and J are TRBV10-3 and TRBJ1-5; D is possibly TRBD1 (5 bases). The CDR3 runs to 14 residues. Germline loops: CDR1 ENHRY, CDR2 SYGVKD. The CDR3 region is CAISESRVGQPQQF. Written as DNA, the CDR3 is TGTGCCATCAGTGAGAGCAGGGTGGGCCAGCCCCAGCAATTT.

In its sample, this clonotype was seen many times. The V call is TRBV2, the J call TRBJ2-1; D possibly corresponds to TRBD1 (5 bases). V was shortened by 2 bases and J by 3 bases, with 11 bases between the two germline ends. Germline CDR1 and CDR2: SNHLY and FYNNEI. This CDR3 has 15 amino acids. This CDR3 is CASSEQGFGYNEQFF. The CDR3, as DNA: TGTGCCAGCAGTGAACAGGGTTTCGGCTACAATGAGCAGTTCTTC.

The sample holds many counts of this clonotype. CDR3 in amino acids: CASSLQGRDGELFF. The CDR3 nucleotides read TGTGCCAGCAGCTTACAAGGGAGGGACGGGGAGCTGTTTTTT. The chain couples TRBV7-3 to TRBJ2-2; 7 bases fit TRBD2. This CDR3 is built from 14 residues. V lost 2 bases to trimming and J lost 7 bases; unmatched junction nucleotides: 4. In germline, CDR1 is SGHTA, CDR2 FQGTGA.

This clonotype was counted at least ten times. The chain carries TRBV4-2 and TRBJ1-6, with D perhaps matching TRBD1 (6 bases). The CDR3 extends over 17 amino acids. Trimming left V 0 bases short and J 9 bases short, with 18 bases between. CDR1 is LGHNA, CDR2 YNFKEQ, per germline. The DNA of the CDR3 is TGTGCCAGCAGCCAAGAGGCGCGTGGGCGAGGGGGTTCACCCCTCCACTTT. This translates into CASSQEARGRGGSPLHF.

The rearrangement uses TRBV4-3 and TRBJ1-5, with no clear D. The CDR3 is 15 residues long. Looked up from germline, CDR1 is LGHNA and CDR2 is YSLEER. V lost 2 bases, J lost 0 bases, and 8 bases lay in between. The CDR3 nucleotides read TGCGCCAGCAGCCAATTAATTAATAGCAATCAGCCCCAGCATTTT. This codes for CASSQLINSNQPQHF.

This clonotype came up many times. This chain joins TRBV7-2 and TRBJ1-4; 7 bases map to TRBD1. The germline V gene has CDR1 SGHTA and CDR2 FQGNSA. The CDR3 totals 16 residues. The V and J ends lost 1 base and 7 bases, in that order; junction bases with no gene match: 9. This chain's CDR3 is CASSLGPGQWSEKLFF. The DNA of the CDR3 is TGTGCCAGCAGCTTAGGGCCGGGACAGTGGAGTGAAAAACTGTTTTTT.

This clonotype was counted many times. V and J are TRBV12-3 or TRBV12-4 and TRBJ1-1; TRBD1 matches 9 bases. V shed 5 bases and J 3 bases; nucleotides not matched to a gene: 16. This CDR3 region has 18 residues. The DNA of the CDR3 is TGTGCCAGCAGTCGTTTCCGACAGGGGGTTAGACCCCACACTGAAGCTTTCTTT. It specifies CASSRFRQGVRPHTEAFF.

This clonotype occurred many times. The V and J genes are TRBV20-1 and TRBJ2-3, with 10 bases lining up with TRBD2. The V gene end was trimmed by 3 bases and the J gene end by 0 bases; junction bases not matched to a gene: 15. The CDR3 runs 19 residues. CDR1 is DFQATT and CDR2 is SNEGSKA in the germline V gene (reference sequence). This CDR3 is CSASEAGLAGGPSTDTQYF. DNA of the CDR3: TGCAGTGCTAGCGAGGCGGGGTTAGCGGGGGGACCTAGCACAGATACGCAGTATTTT.

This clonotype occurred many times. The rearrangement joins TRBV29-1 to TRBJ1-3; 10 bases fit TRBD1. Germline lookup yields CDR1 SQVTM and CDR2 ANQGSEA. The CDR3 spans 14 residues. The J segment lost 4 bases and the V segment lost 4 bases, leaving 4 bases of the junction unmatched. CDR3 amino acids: CSVVGQGLGNTIYF. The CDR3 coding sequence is TGCAGCGTTGTGGGACAGGGGTTGGGAAACACCATATATTTT. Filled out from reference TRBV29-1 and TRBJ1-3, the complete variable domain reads SAVISQKPSRDICQRGTSLTIQCQVDSQVTMMFWYRQQPGQSLTLIATANQGSEATYESGFVIDKFPISRPNLTFSTLTVSNMSPEDSSIYLCSVVGQGLGNTIYFGEGSWLTVV.

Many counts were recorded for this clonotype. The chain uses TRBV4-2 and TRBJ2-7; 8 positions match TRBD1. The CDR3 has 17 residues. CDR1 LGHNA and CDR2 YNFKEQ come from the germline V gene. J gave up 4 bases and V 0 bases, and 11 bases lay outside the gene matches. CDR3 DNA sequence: TGTGCCAGCAGCCAAGAGAAAAGTCTCGACAGGGGTTACGAGCAGTACTTC. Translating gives CASSQEKSLDRGYEQYF.